One and the same sample provided the 8 T cell receptor beta chains below, sequenced in a study of blood T cell repertoires in COVID-19. The protocol was immunoSEQ multiplex PCR, while the TCRdb copy is restricted to in-frame clones and leaves out a portion. The profile shows about 73,000 clones, approximately 71% of them singletons. Material: peripheral blood. These receptors were taken from a man between 65 and 85 years old with COVID-19, enrolled during active disease.

The genes are TRBV9 and TRBJ1-6; the D gene is possibly TRBD1 (6 bases). Between the trimmed V and J ends, which lost 4 bases and 0 bases, there was a span of 11 bases. The CDR3 is 16 residues long. From germline, CDR1 is SGDLS and CDR2 YYNGEE. The chain's CDR3 is CASSFEDSSYNSPLHF. The CDR3, as DNA: TGTGCCAGCAGCTTCGAGGACAGCTCCTATAATTCACCCCTCCACTTT.

DNA of the CDR3: TGTGCCAGCAGCTACGAACTAGCGGGAACCGGGGAGCTGTTTTTT. Protein sequence: CASSYELAGTGELFF. The rearrangement links TRBV7-3 to TRBJ2-2; 10 bases agree with TRBD2. Trimming at V came to 4 bases and at J to 5 bases, leaving 4 bases not matched to a gene. In germline, CDR1 is SGHTA, CDR2 FQGTGA. The CDR3 extends over 15 amino acids.

The chain links TRBV25-1 to TRBJ1-2, with TRBD1 identical over 7 bases. V lost 4 bases, J lost 4 bases, and 3 bases stayed unmatched. The germline V gene has CDR1 MGHDK and CDR2 SYGVNS. The CDR3 is made up of 13 amino acids. The CDR3, as DNA: TGTGCCAGCAGTGGGGGACAGTTCTATGGCTACACCTTC. Protein product: CASSGGQFYGYTF.

This clone was recorded only once. V and J are TRBV11-1 and TRBJ1-6; D is possibly TRBD1 (5 bases). Germline values: CDR1 SGHAT, CDR2 FQDESV (reference sequence). The CDR3 totals 14 residues. V dropped 6 bases and J dropped 9 bases, with 15 bases sitting between them. The CDR3 DNA reads as TGTGCCAGCAGAAGGACGGGTCAGGGTTCACCCCTCCACTTT. It is translated as CASRRTGQGSPLHF.

The rearrangement links TRBV6-5 to TRBJ2-7; D remains unclear. The germline V and J ends were trimmed by 4 bases and 7 bases, with 14 bases remaining between them. CDR1 is MNHEY, CDR2 SVGAGI, per germline. This CDR3 is built from 13 residues. CDR3 loop: CASSFTGLREQYF. The CDR3 DNA reads as TGTGCCAGCAGTTTCACTGGGCTGAGAGAGCAGTACTTC.

This rearrangement joins TRBV30 to TRBJ2-5, with D maybe TRBD1 (6 bases). Trimming shortened V by 4 bases and J by 1 base, and 10 bases separated the two germline ends. Germline-derived CDR1 and CDR2 are GTSNPN and SVGIG (reference sequence). The CDR3 extends over 13 amino acids. The CDR3 is CAWTRTVQETQYF. In DNA, the CDR3 is TGTGCCTGGACCCGGACAGTCCAAGAGACCCAGTACTTC.

This chain connects TRBV7-2 to TRBJ2-2; a possible D gene is TRBD1 (6 bases). This CDR3 contains 15 residues. Between the trimmed V and J ends, which lost 1 base and 0 bases, there was a span of 6 bases. Germline V lookup: CDR1 SGHTA, CDR2 FQGNSA. CDR3 loop: CASSLGQANTGELFF. The CDR3 DNA sequence: TGTGCCAGCAGCTTAGGACAGGCGAACACCGGGGAGCTGTTTTTT.

The rearrangement links TRBV7-2 to TRBJ2-1; the match to TRBD2 covers 11 bases. This CDR3 spans 14 amino acids. The germline gives CDR1 SGHTA, CDR2 FQGNSA. V was pared by 6 bases and J by 4 bases, with 2 bases of the junction left unmatched. The CDR3 region has the DNA TGTGCCAGCAGTGGGACTAGCGGATACAATGAGCAGTTCTTC. Its protein is CASSGTSGYNEQFF.